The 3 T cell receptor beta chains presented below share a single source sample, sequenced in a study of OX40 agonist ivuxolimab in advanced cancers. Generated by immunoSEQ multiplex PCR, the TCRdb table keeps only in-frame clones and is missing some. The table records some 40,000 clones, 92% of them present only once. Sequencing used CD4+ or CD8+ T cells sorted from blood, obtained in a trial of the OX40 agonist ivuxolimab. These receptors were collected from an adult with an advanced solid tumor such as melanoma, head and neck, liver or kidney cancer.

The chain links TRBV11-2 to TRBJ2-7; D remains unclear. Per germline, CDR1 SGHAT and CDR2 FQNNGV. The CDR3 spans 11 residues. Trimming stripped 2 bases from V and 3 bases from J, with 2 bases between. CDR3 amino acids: CASSLIYEQYF. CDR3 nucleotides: TGTGCCAGCAGCTTAATCTACGAGCAGTACTTC.

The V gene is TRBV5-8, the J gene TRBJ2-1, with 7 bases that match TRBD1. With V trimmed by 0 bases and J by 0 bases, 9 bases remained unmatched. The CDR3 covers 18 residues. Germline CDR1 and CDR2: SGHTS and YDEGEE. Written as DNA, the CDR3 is TGTGCCAGCAGCTTGGAGGGCGGTTCAGGGGGCTCCTACAATGAGCAGTTCTTC. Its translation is CASSLEGGSGGSYNEQFF.

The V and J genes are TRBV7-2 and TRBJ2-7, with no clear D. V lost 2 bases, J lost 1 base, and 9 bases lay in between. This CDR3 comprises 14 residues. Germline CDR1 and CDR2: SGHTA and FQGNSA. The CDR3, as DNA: TGTGCCAGCAGCTTACGTCCGGTTTCCTACGAGCAGTACTTC. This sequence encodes CASSLRPVSYEQYF.